The next 32 T cell receptor beta chains were all read from a single sample in a study of cytomegalovirus exposure and HLA in healthy donors. Primers for the PCR totalled 60 Vbeta and 13 Jbeta. Using immunoSEQ multiplex PCR, the repertoire was profiled, and TCRdb retains in-frame clones only, with some absent. The sample lists roughly 200,000 clones, about 80% occurring once. The sequencing sample was made of PBMCs. These receptors were taken from a man aged 35 to 55 in good health and CMV-seropositive.

J is TRBJ2-1 and V is TRBV7-9; 13 bases match TRBD2. The CDR3 has 16 amino acids. Trimming at V came to 1 base and at J to 8 bases, leaving 5 bases not matched to a gene. The germline gives CDR1 SEHNR, CDR2 FQNEAQ (reference sequence). As DNA, the CDR3 is TGTGCCAGCAGCTTAGGGACTAGCGGGAGAGGCGATGAGCAGTTCTTC. Translating gives CASSLGTSGRGDEQFF.

The chain joins TRBV7-3 to TRBJ1-6; TRBD1 might be the D (6 bases). The V end was cut by 4 bases, the J end by 4 bases, with 8 bases between. The CDR3 covers 14 residues. Looked up from germline, CDR1 is SGHTA and CDR2 is FQGTGA. The CDR3 region is CASSSTGYNSPLHF. CDR3 in DNA: TGTGCCAGCAGCTCGACAGGATATAATTCACCCCTCCACTTT.

V usage is TRBV5-1 and J usage is TRBJ2-7; 7 nucleotides align to TRBD2. V was clipped by 4 bases and J by 5 bases; unmatched bases: 3. This CDR3 comprises 12 residues. Germline V gives CDR1 SGHRS, CDR2 YFSETQ. DNA for the CDR3: TGCGCCAGCAGCCAGGCGGGGGACGAGCAGTACTTC. It encodes CASSQAGDEQYF.

This chain links TRBV7-9 with TRBJ2-5; 15 bases agree with TRBD2. This CDR3 spans 17 amino acids. Germline V lookup: CDR1 SEHNR, CDR2 FQNEAQ (reference sequence). V dropped 5 bases and J dropped 3; count of bases not matched to a gene: 7. The CDR3 is CASSPGTSGRSEETQYF. CDR3 sequence (DNA): TGTGCCAGCAGCCCCGGGACTAGCGGGAGGTCTGAAGAGACCCAGTACTTC. Complete variable domain (other parts from reference TRBV7-9 and TRBJ2-5): DTGVSQNPRHKITKRGQNVTFRCDPISEHNRLYWYRQTLGQGPEFLTYFQNEAQLEKSRLLSDRFSAERPKGSFSTLEIQRTEQGDSAMYLCASSPGTSGRSEETQYFGPGTRLLVL.

This clone was seen a handful of times. The chain links TRBV6-1 to TRBJ1-4, with TRBD1 matching 10 bases. This CDR3 contains 14 residues. The V gene's germline CDR1 is MNHNS and CDR2 SASEGT. V gave up 9 bases and J gave up 7 bases; unmatched junction bases: 8. The CDR3 DNA sequence: TGTGCCAGTGGGAGGACAGGGGGAGGTGAAAAACTGTTTTTT. Its translation: CASGRTGGGEKLFF.

This clone was found once. The V call is TRBV4-2, the J call TRBJ2-5; 14 positions agree with TRBD2. With the DNA end fitting TRBJ2-7 better, the J assignment may be wrong. CDR1 and CDR2 (germline): LGHNA, YNFKEQ. This CDR3 is built from 17 residues. CDR3 residues: CASSQGFGTSGGYEQYF. CDR3 nucleotide sequence: TGTGCCAGCAGCCAAGGGTTCGGGACTAGCGGGGGCTACGAGCAGTACTTC.

V gene TRBV6-5 combines with J gene TRBJ2-5; TRBD2 matches at 8 bases. Germline V gene sequence: CDR1 MNHEY, CDR2 SVGAGI. The CDR3 consists of 15 residues. V trimming: 2 bases; J trimming: 3 bases; junction bases outside the gene matches: 5. The CDR3 sequence is CASSYGSAGEETQYF. The CDR3 bases are TGTGCCAGCAGTTACGGTTCAGCGGGAGAAGAGACCCAGTACTTC.

This chain joins TRBV4-1 and TRBJ2-3, with D perhaps matching TRBD2 (6 bases). CDR1 MGHRA and CDR2 YSYEKL come from the germline V gene. The CDR3 runs to 16 residues. Trimming left V 0 bases short and J 2 bases short, with 12 bases between. CDR3 in DNA: TGCGCCAGCAGCCAAGACGGGACTGCCCTCACAGATACGCAGTATTTT. Encoded protein: CASSQDGTALTDTQYF.

Only a few counts were recorded for this clone. The chain links TRBV6-1 to TRBJ2-5; the match to TRBD1 covers 11 bases. The CDR3 contains 17 residues. Trimming took 2 bases from V and 2 from J; bases not matched to a gene: 7. Germline-derived CDR1 and CDR2 are MNHNS and SASEGT. CDR3 loop: CASSENVGQGAQETQYF. The CDR3 coding sequence is TGTGCCAGCAGTGAAAATGTTGGACAGGGGGCTCAAGAGACCCAGTACTTC.

The gene calls are TRBV25-1 and TRBJ2-1; TRBD2 matches 11 bases. CDR3 length: 15 residues. CDR1 MGHDK and CDR2 SYGVNS come from the germline V gene. The V and J ends lost 2 bases and 5 bases, in that order; junction bases with no gene match: 2. CDR3 region: CASSEGTSGNNEQFF. CDR3 in DNA: TGTGCCAGCAGTGAAGGGACTAGCGGCAACAATGAGCAGTTCTTC.

The sample holds one count of this clone. V gene TRBV28 combines with J gene TRBJ1-6; TRBD1 matches 9 bases. The CDR3 contains 16 residues. CDR1 is MDHEN and CDR2 is SYDVKM in the germline V gene. V lost 6 bases to trimming and J lost 0 bases; unmatched junction nucleotides: 3. CDR3 nucleotide sequence: TGTGCCAGCAGCCGGACAGGGGACTCCTATAATTCACCCCTCCACTTT. It is translated as CASSRTGDSYNSPLHF. Based on the CDR3 plus reference TRBV28 and TRBJ1-6, the full variable domain is DVKVTQSSRYLVKRTGEKVFLECVQDMDHENMFWYRQDPGLGLRLIYFSYDVKMKEKGDIPEGYSVSREKKERFSLILESASTNQTSMYLCASSRTGDSYNSPLHFGNGTRLTVT.

A note on this clone: Germline is not matched at one junction end, which may reflect a read error. V usage is TRBV6-5 and J usage is TRBJ1-1; 7 nucleotides align to TRBD1. There are 14 residues in the CDR3. Germline CDR1 MNHEY, CDR2 SVGAGI. CDR3 residues: CAISRDSLNTEAFF. CDR3 coding DNA: TGTGCCATCAGTAGGGACAGCTTGAACACTGAAGCTTTCTTT.

As regards this clone: Germline and junction disagree at one end, which may indicate a read error. V usage is TRBV11-2 and J usage is TRBJ2-7, with a possible D match to TRBD2 (6 bases). CDR1 is SGHAT, CDR2 FQNNGV, per germline. The CDR3 spans 13 residues. The CDR3: CASSPPGVGEEHF. CDR3 in DNA: TGTGCCAGCAGTCCCCCGGGGGTGGGGGAGGAGCACTTC.

The V and J genes are TRBV6-1 and TRBJ2-3; 10 bases fit TRBD2. After removal of 4 bases from V and 4 bases from J, the junction contained 5 bases not matched to a gene. Germline V lookup: CDR1 MNHNS, CDR2 SASEGT. The CDR3 contains 15 residues. CDR3: CASSGAGGPADTQYF. CDR3 nucleotides: TGTGCCAGCAGTGGAGCGGGGGGGCCCGCAGATACGCAGTATTTT.

V is TRBV7-9 and J is TRBJ2-5; 7 bases fit TRBD2. CDR1 is SEHNR and CDR2 is FQNEAQ in the germline V gene (reference sequence). The CDR3 is made up of 16 amino acids. The V gene end was trimmed by 1 base and the J gene end by 4 bases; junction bases not matched to a gene: 9. The CDR3 protein is CASSLVPREPGETQYF. CDR3 sequence (DNA): TGTGCCAGCAGCTTAGTGCCGCGGGAGCCAGGAGAGACCCAGTACTTC.

The CDR3 DNA sequence: TGTGCCAGCAGTCCTAGGACAGGGGTGAACACCGGGGAGCTGTTTTTT. It encodes CASSPRTGVNTGELFF. The chain employs TRBV7-9 and TRBJ2-2; 9 bases fit TRBD1. Trimming cost V 6 bases and J 1 base; bases outside gene matches: 6. Germline lookup yields CDR1 SEHNR and CDR2 FQNEAQ (reference sequence). CDR3 size: 16 residues.

The V and J genes are TRBV11-2 and TRBJ2-3, with 7 positions matching TRBD2. V shed 5 bases and J 3 bases; nucleotides not matched to a gene: 8. From germline, CDR1 is SGHAT and CDR2 FQNNGV. This CDR3 has 15 residues. CDR3 loop: CASSHSPAGTDTQYF. Here the CDR3 DNA reads TGTGCCAGCAGCCACTCACCAGCGGGGACAGATACGCAGTATTTT.

The chain links TRBV6-1 to TRBJ2-7, with D possibly being TRBD1 (6 bases). This CDR3 has 13 amino acids. Trimming removed 7 bases from V and 3 bases from J, with 13 bases in between. Germline V gives CDR1 MNHNS, CDR2 SASEGT. The CDR3, as DNA: TGTGCCAGCAAGAGGGGGTTTATCTACGAGCAGTACTTC. Protein sequence: CASKRGFIYEQYF.

The chain is built from TRBV7-9 and TRBJ2-7, with 7 bases lining up with TRBD1. Germline V gene sequence: CDR1 SEHNR, CDR2 FQNEAQ (reference sequence). The junction had 5 bases not matched to a gene; V was cut back by 6 bases and J by 6 bases. This CDR3 has 12 residues. The CDR3 spells CASSTGASEQYF. The DNA of the CDR3 is TGTGCCAGCAGTACAGGGGCTAGCGAGCAGTACTTC.

The V and J genes are TRBV6-5 and TRBJ2-3; D gene ambiguous. The CDR3 has 12 amino acids. The V and J ends lost 0 bases and 7 bases respectively, with 5 bases between them. Germline V lookup: CDR1 MNHEY, CDR2 SVGAGI. This chain's CDR3 is CASSYSSNTQYF. In DNA form, the CDR3 reads TGTGCCAGCAGTTACTCTTCTAATACGCAGTATTTT.

V and J are TRBV18 and TRBJ2-1, with D maybe TRBD2 (6 bases). Germline V gives CDR1 KGHSH, CDR2 LQKENI. The CDR3 has 15 amino acids. Trimming removed 6 bases at V and 3 bases at J, with 15 bases between. CDR3 sequence reads: CASSPPSVGYNEQFF. Written as DNA, the CDR3 is TGTGCCAGCTCCCCCCCTAGCGTTGGCTACAATGAGCAGTTCTTC.

The rearrangement links TRBV11-3 to TRBJ2-1, with 8 bases identical to TRBD2. This CDR3 comprises 14 residues. The V gene end was trimmed by 5 bases and the J gene end by 8 bases; junction bases not matched to a gene: 8. Germline assignment: CDR1 SGHNT and CDR2 YENEEA. The CDR3 is CASSPGLGGDEQFF. In DNA, the CDR3 is TGTGCCAGCAGCCCGGGACTAGGCGGGGATGAGCAGTTCTTC.

The rearrangement links TRBV21-1 to TRBJ2-3; TRBD2 reflects the table's D call only, with no check against the DNA. TRBV21-1 is marked as a pseudogene. CDR3 length: 20 amino acids. In DNA form, the CDR3 reads TGTGCCAGCAGCAAACTGGGGACTAGCGGGACTAGCGGAGGGACAGATACGCAGTATTTT. This translates into CASSKLGTSGTSGGTDTQYF.

The chain employs TRBV7-8 and TRBJ1-2; D gene uncertain. Trimming stripped 5 bases from V and 7 bases from J, with 17 bases between. The CDR3 length is 14 residues. CDR1 is SGHVS, CDR2 FQNEAQ, per germline. CDR3 nucleotide sequence: TGTGCCAGCAGCCCCCGGCAGAGGATTGGTGGCTACACCTTC. This translates into CASSPRQRIGGYTF.

This rearrangement joins TRBV4-3 to TRBJ2-3, with 7 bases matching TRBD1. Germline-derived CDR1 and CDR2 are LGHNA and YSLEER. This CDR3 is 16 amino acids long. Losses at the gene ends were 3 bases for V and 1 base for J; bases not matched to a gene: 7. CDR3 sequence: CASSHTRQGGTDTQYF. The CDR3 bases are TGCGCCAGCAGCCACACCCGACAGGGCGGCACAGATACGCAGTATTTT.

The chain uses TRBV7-2 and TRBJ2-1, with D perhaps matching TRBD1 (6 bases). The V and J ends lost 1 base and 9 bases respectively, with 19 bases between them. CDR3 length equals 16 residues. CDR1 and CDR2 from the germline V gene are SGHTA and FQGNSA. The CDR3 here is CASSLGRDTLAGEQFF. The CDR3 region has the DNA TGTGCCAGCAGCTTAGGACGGGACACCCTAGCCGGTGAGCAGTTCTTC.

The chain employs TRBV6-1 and TRBJ1-1, with 8 bases aligning to TRBD1. In germline, CDR1 is MNHNS, CDR2 SASEGT. V dropped 6 bases and J dropped 10; count of bases not matched to a gene: 10. The CDR3 totals 13 residues. The CDR3 spells CASSRTGFARAFF. The CDR3 coding sequence is TGTGCCAGCAGCAGGACAGGGTTTGCGAGAGCTTTCTTT.

V is TRBV5-4 and J is TRBJ2-2; the match to TRBD2 covers 7 bases. CDR1 is SGHNT and CDR2 is YYREEE in the germline V gene (reference sequence). Trimming cost V 4 bases and J 0 bases; bases outside gene matches: 6. The CDR3 runs 16 residues. CDR3 loop: CASSRGVATNTGELFF. CDR3 sequence (DNA): TGTGCCAGCAGCCGGGGGGTAGCCACGAACACCGGGGAGCTGTTTTTT.

V is TRBV6-6 and J is TRBJ1-1, with D unclear. The CDR3 is 14 amino acids. Trimming pared 5 bases from V and 4 bases from J, leaving 14 bases between. Germline CDR1 and CDR2: MNHNY and SVGAGI (reference sequence). The CDR3 protein is CASSDLSGGTEAFF. Written as DNA, the CDR3 is TGTGCCAGCAGTGACCTCTCCGGCGGCACTGAAGCTTTCTTT.

The CDR3 reads CASSELPGQGYEQYF. CDR3 sequence (DNA): TGTGCCAGCAGCGAACTGCCGGGACAGGGCTACGAGCAGTACTTC. The genes are TRBV9 and TRBJ2-7, with 9 bases that match TRBD1. The CDR3 contains 15 residues. The V segment lost 3 bases and the J segment 3 bases; nucleotides outside the gene matches: 7. Per the germline V gene, CDR1 is SGDLS and CDR2 is YYNGEE.

This clone was detected only a few times. V and J are TRBV7-9 and TRBJ1-4; 7 positions agree with TRBD1. V lost 1 base and J lost 5; bases outside the gene matches: 4. The V gene's germline CDR1 is SEHNR and CDR2 FQNEAQ (reference sequence). This CDR3 comprises 15 residues. This CDR3 is CASSLGTGLNEKLFF. In DNA, the CDR3 is TGTGCCAGCAGCTTAGGGACAGGCTTAAATGAAAAACTGTTTTTT.

A single count supports this clone. The chain uses TRBV2 and TRBJ1-6; D is possibly TRBD1 (6 bases). V shed 8 bases and J shed 7 bases, with 12 bases lying between them. Germline V gene sequence: CDR1 SNHLY, CDR2 FYNNEI. This CDR3 spans 13 amino acids. CDR3 DNA sequence: TGTGCCAGCGGATGGACAGAGAATTCACCCCTCCACTTT. It specifies CASGWTENSPLHF.